This is a list of T cell receptor beta chains from one sample in a study of shared clonotypes between healthy human individuals. Measured with immunoSEQ multiplex PCR; TCRdb has only the in-frame clones, and not every one. The table records over a million clones, 95% to 97% of them present only once. Sequenced input: naive CD4+ T cells sorted from blood. The receptors here all came from a man aged 25-45 years in good health. The CDR3 runs from the conserved cysteine through the conserved F or W. The order of the fields is D gene, V gene, J gene, clone size, CDR3 DNA, CDR3 protein. The D gene is left open where the match is weak. Rows may omit the clone size; those that give it use once, few, many or a size class.

>TRBD2|TRBV5-1|TRBJ2-7|-
TGCGCCAGCAGCCCGGGGCTAGCGGGATACGAGCAGTACTTC
CASSPGLAGYEQYF
>-|TRBV2|TRBJ2-3|once
TGTGCAGAAACTACGGGGAAAGTCCCTAGCACAGATACGCAGTATTTT
CAETTGKVPSTDTQYF
>-|TRBV4-2|TRBJ2-4|-
TGTGCCAGCAGCCAATCGGACTATCCCAAAAACATTCAGTACTTC
CASSQSDYPKNIQYF
>-|TRBV5-1|TRBJ1-2|-
TGCGCCAGCAGCTTGGCCTCCGATTTAGCAGGAGGCTACACCTTC
CASSLASDLAGGYTF
>TRBD1|TRBV7-2|TRBJ2-7|-
TGTGCCAGCAGGAGGACAGGGGGGGAGCAGTACTTC
CASRRTGGEQYF
>TRBD2|TRBV7-2|TRBJ2-1|-
TGTGCCAGCAGCCCGACCTCTAGCGGATACAATGAGCAGTTCTTC
CASSPTSSGYNEQFF
>-|TRBV5-4|TRBJ1-2|-
TGTGCCAGCAGCTTGGAGAACTATGGCTACACCTTC
CASSLENYGYTF
>TRBD1|TRBV11-3|TRBJ1-1|-
TGTGCCAGCAGCTCGGGACAGGGTGTGAGTAGGAACACTGAAGCTTTCTTT
CASSSGQGVSRNTEAFF
>TRBD1|TRBV14|TRBJ2-7|-
TGTGCCAGCAGTCACCGGGACAGGGGCTACGAGCAGTACTTC
CASSHRDRGYEQYF
>-|TRBV29-1|TRBJ2-1|-
TGCAGCGTTGTAATCAGTTACAATGAGCAGTTCTTC
CSVVISYNEQFF
>TRBD2|TRBV19|TRBJ2-1|-
TGTGCCAGTAGTGGAGATCTAGCGGGAGAGCAGTTCTTC
CASSGDLAGEQFF
>TRBD1|TRBV7-9|TRBJ2-4|-
TGTGCCAGCAGCCATTTACAACCAGGGGGCGCGCCCAAAAACATTCAGTACTTC
CASSHLQPGGAPKNIQYF
>-|TRBV28|TRBJ2-7|-
TGTGCCAGCAGTGACTACGAGCAGTACTTC
CASSDYEQYF
>TRBD1|TRBV28|TRBJ1-1|-
TGTGCCAGCAGTTTCCGGGACAGGGCGTACACTGAAGCTTTCTTT
CASSFRDRAYTEAFF
>-|TRBV27|TRBJ1-3|once
TGTGCCAGCAGCCGGGGAGGGTCCTCTGGAAACACCATATATTTT
CASSRGGSSGNTIYF
>TRBD2|TRBV5-4|TRBJ2-2|once
TGTGCCAGCAGCTTGAGCGGGAGATACACCGGGGAGCTGTTTTTT
CASSLSGRYTGELFF
>TRBD1|TRBV7-9|TRBJ1-5|-
TGTGCCAGCAGCTTCGGGAGTGGGACAGGGTCACAGCCCCAGCATTTT
CASSFGSGTGSQPQHF
>-|TRBV5-5|TRBJ1-2|-
TGTGCCAGCAGCTTGACGGGTCTAACTGACACCTTC
CASSLTGLTDTF
>TRBD2|TRBV5-6|TRBJ2-3|-
TGTGCCAGCAGCTTGGCGGGAGGGCCCCGCACAGATACGCAGTATTTT
CASSLAGGPRTDTQYF
>-|TRBV10-1|TRBJ2-1|-
TGCGCCAGCAGCGCGAACAGGGTCAATGAGCAGTTCTTC
CASSANRVNEQFF
>-|TRBV18|TRBJ2-5|-
TGTGCCAGCTCCCTAAAGGTAGAGACCCAGTACTTC
CASSLKVETQYF
>-|TRBV14|TRBJ2-3|-
TGTGCCAGCAGCCGGAGTGTGGGGCGCGAAGGCACAGATACGCAGTATTTT
CASSRSVGREGTDTQYF
>-|TRBV5-1|TRBJ2-3|-
TGCGCCAGCAGCTTGGGACAGTGGGGGGCAGATACGCAGTATTTT
CASSLGQWGADTQYF
>TRBD2|TRBV6-5|TRBJ2-2|-
TGTGCCAGCAGTTATGGACTAGCGGAGAACACCGGGGAGCTGTTTTTT
CASSYGLAENTGELFF
>TRBD2|TRBV5-1|TRBJ2-1|-
TGCGCCAGCAGCTTGGTCTTAGCGGGAGACCTTAATGAGCAGTTCTTC
CASSLVLAGDLNEQFF
>-|TRBV5-1|TRBJ1-1|-
TGCGCCAGCAGCTTGGTGGGGTCAGGGTCGAACACTGAAGCTTTCTTT
CASSLVGSGSNTEAFF
>-|TRBV10-2|TRBJ1-5|once
TGCGCCAGCAGTGAGTATGTTCAGCCCCAGCATTTT
CASSEYVQPQHF
>TRBD1|TRBV14|TRBJ1-1|-
TGTGCCAGCAGCCGAGACAGGGGGCGCGCTGAAGCTTTCTTT
CASSRDRGRAEAFF
>-|TRBV5-1|TRBJ2-5|-
TGCGCCAGCAGCTTGGTTCTGGAGACCCAGTACTTC
CASSLVLETQYF
>TRBD1|TRBV27|TRBJ1-4|-
TGTGCCAGCAGTACGGGGTCGAAAGGGACAGGGGTTGGTGAAAAACTGTTTTTT
CASSTGSKGTGVGEKLFF
>TRBD2|TRBV5-1|TRBJ2-7|-
TGCGCCAGCAGCCGAGGAACTAGCGGGAGACACAACGAGCAGTACTTC
CASSRGTSGRHNEQYF